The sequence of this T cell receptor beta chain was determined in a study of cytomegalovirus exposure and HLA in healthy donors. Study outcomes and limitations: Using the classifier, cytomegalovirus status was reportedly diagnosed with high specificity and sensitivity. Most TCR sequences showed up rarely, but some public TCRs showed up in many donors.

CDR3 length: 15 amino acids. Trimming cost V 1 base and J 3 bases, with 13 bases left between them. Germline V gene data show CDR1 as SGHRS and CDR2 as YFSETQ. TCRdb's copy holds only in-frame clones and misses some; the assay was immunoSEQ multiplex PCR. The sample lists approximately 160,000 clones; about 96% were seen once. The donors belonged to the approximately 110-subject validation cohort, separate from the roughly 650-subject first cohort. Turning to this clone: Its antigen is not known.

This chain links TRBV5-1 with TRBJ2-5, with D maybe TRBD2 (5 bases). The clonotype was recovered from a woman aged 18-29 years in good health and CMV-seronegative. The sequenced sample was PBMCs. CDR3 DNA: TGCGCCAGCAGCTTGTCGGACCCGCGGGAAGAGACCCAGTACTTC. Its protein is CASSLSDPREETQYF.